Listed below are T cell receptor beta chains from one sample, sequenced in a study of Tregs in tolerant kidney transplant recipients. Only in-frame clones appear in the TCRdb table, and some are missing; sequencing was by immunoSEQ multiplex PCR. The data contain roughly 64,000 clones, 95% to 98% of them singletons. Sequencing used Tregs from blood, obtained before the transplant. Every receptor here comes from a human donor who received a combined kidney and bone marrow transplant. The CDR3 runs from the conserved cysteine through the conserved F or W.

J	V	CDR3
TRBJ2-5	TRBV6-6	CASSYSSETQYF
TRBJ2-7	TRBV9	CASSVSPGQGYHEQYF
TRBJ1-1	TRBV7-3	CATIGTGDMNTEAFF
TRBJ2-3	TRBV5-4	CASSLRGGRGSDTQYF
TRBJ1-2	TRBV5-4	CASIRQGANGYTF
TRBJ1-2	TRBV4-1	CANSPSPDREGGYGYTF
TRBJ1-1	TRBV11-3	CASTGGGRPTEAFF
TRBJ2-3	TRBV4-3	CASSQGTGGPGTQYF
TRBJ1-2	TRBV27	CASSLRKPINYGYTF
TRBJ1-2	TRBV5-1	CASSLDPGMISYYGYTF
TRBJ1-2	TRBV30	CAWSVERNYGYTF
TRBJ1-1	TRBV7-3	CASSLLPLGLGTEAFF
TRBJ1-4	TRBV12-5	CASGLIEVGSGGESSNEKLFF
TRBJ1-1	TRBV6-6	CASSYSLDRAAFF
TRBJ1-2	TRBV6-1	CASSPRDRGGLGYTF
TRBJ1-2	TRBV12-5	CASGSGQGEGYTF
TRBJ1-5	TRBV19	CASRKTGGVKVPQPQHF
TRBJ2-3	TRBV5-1	CASSYSGLITDTQYF
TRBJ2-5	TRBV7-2	CASSYQGASQETQYF
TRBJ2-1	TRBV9	CASSSRTHGDEQFF
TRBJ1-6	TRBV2	CASRDSYNSPLHF
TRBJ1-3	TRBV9	CASSADITGNTIYF
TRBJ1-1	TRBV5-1	CASSSAGEWNTEAFF
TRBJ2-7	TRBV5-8	CASSLVGYEQYF
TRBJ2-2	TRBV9	CASSVGGNTGELFF
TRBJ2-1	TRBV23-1	CASSYPLSLGDEQFF
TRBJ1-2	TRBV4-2	CASSQDREGGYGYTF
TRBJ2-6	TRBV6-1	CASSEVLSGANVLTF